A single sample is the source of the 21 T cell receptor beta chains below, sequenced in a study of beta chain features in type 1 diabetes. Findings and caveats of the study: For Type 1 diabetes patients, all four CD4+ subsets carried TCRB CDR3s that were moderately but significantly shorter.

Expressed TCRB transcripts were sequenced because the entire RNA isolate underwent reverse transcription. Sequencing used immunoSEQ multiplex PCR; TCRdb keeps in-frame clones, though not all of them. The table includes over 600,000 clones, 9.5% to 15% detected once. No antigen is known for these receptors. Sequencing was carried out using naive CD4+ T cells from blood. The source is a man aged 25-40 years with type 1 diabetes.

This clone has just a few counts. V is TRBV29-1 and J is TRBJ1-2, with a tentative D call TRBD1 (6 bases). This CDR3 has 14 amino acids. Germline CDR1 reads SQVTM; CDR2 reads ANQGSEA. V lost 3 bases and J 4 bases, leaving 15 bases between the germline ends. DNA for the CDR3: TGCAGCGTTGACGGTGGGGGGCAGGTCTATGGCTACACCTTC. This sequence encodes CSVDGGGQVYGYTF.

The chain couples TRBV2 to TRBJ1-3, with 8 bases matching TRBD1. Germline CDR1 and CDR2: SNHLY and FYNNEI. The CDR3 consists of 15 residues. V gave up 6 bases and J gave up 4 bases; unmatched junction bases: 8. CDR3 coding DNA: TGTGCCAGCAGGGTGACAGGGGACGGAGGAAACACCATATATTTT. Amino acids: CASRVTGDGGNTIYF.

The chain links TRBV29-1 to TRBJ1-3, with D tentatively TRBD1 (6 bases). Per germline, CDR1 SQVTM and CDR2 ANQGSEA. Trimming left V 5 bases short and J 0 bases short, with 8 bases between. The CDR3 is 13 amino acids. CDR3 sequence (DNA): TGCAGCGTTTGGGACAACTCTGGAAACACCATATATTTT. It codes for CSVWDNSGNTIYF.

J is TRBJ2-7 and V is TRBV6-1; D perhaps matches TRBD1 (6 bases). Germline assignment: CDR1 MNHNS and CDR2 SASEGT. V was pared by 4 bases and J by 2 bases, with 15 bases between. The CDR3 length is 15 residues. The CDR3 bases are TGTGCCAGCAGTGTAACCGGGACACACACCTACGAGCAGTACTTC. This gives the protein CASSVTGTHTYEQYF.

The chain has TRBV11-3 and TRBJ2-5; D unclear. The CDR3 contains 15 residues. Per germline, CDR1 SGHNT and CDR2 YENEEA. The ends were cut back, 5 bases at V and 5 bases at J, with 18 bases in the middle. This CDR3 reads CASSPQKARGETQYF. The CDR3 DNA reads TGTGCCAGCAGCCCCCAGAAGGCGCGAGGCGAGACCCAGTACTTC. Looking up the rest from reference TRBV11-3 and TRBJ2-5 gives the full variable domain: EAGVVQSPRYKIIEKKQPVAFWCNPISGHNTLYWYLQNLGQGPELLIRYENEEAVDDSQLPKDRFSAERLKGVDSTLKIQPAELGDSAVYLCASSPQKARGETQYFGPGTRLLVL.

In its sample, this clone was seen once. This rearrangement joins TRBV19 to TRBJ1-2, with TRBD1 matching over 8 bases. The V gene's germline CDR1 is LNHDA and CDR2 SQIVND (reference sequence). The CDR3 contains 16 residues. V lost 3 bases to trimming and J lost 3 bases; unmatched junction nucleotides: 9. CDR3 coding DNA: TGTGCCAGTAGTATGTATGGGACAGGTGGTCACTATGGCTACACCTTC. It is translated as CASSMYGTGGHYGYTF.

This clone was observed a handful of times. This sequence joins TRBV9 and TRBJ2-7, with TRBD2 matching over 7 bases. The CDR3 covers 15 residues. Germline V lookup: CDR1 SGDLS, CDR2 YYNGEE. After removal of 0 bases from V and 3 bases from J, the junction contained 6 bases not matched to a gene. CDR3 coding DNA: TGTGCCAGCAGCGTAGCGGATAGCGGGTACTACGAGCAGTACTTC. Translated, it gives CASSVADSGYYEQYF.

This rearrangement joins TRBV19 to TRBJ1-6; 7 bases line up with TRBD1. The CDR3 length is 15 residues. In germline, CDR1 is LNHDA, CDR2 SQIVND (reference sequence). With V trimmed by 7 bases and J by 8 bases, 11 bases remained unmatched. DNA for the CDR3: TGTGCCAGTAAAACAGGGGATTATGTGGATTCACCCCTCCACTTT. It yields the protein CASKTGDYVDSPLHF.

The chain combines TRBV29-1 with TRBJ1-4; 9 bases are a match to TRBD1. V shed 5 bases, J shed 7 bases, and the junction held 5 bases outside the gene matches. Germline lookup yields CDR1 SQVTM and CDR2 ANQGSEA. The CDR3 loop spans 13 amino acids. CDR3 protein: CSVTGGEGEKLFF. CDR3 nucleotide sequence: TGCAGCGTTACAGGGGGCGAAGGTGAAAAACTGTTTTTT.

The V and J genes are TRBV9 and TRBJ2-7; D unresolved. The V gene's germline CDR1 is SGDLS and CDR2 YYNGEE. V was clipped by 4 bases and J by 0 bases, with 11 bases between them. The CDR3 has 14 residues. DNA for the CDR3: TGTGCCAGCAGCCGGCTCGTGGGCTCCTACGAGCAGTACTTC. Amino acids: CASSRLVGSYEQYF.

V and J are TRBV5-1 and TRBJ2-3; D gene uncertain. CDR1 and CDR2 (germline): SGHRS, YFSETQ. V was pared by 1 base and J by 6 bases, with 12 bases between. This CDR3 region has 14 residues. CDR3 amino acids: CASSLLDERDTQYF. The CDR3 coding sequence is TGCGCCAGCAGCTTGTTGGATGAACGGGATACGCAGTATTTT.

This chain links TRBV18 with TRBJ2-5; no firm D call. Germline values: CDR1 KGHSH, CDR2 LQKENI. This CDR3 has 13 residues. V gave up 4 bases and J gave up 2 bases, with 8 bases separating them. As DNA, the CDR3 is TGTGCCAGCTCACTTATTCTTCAAGAGACCCAGTACTTC. Amino acids: CASSLILQETQYF.

The V gene is TRBV2, the J gene TRBJ2-7; 10 positions agree with TRBD1. Germline trimming cut 5 bases from V and 2 bases from J; bases unmatched to any gene: 6. Germline-derived CDR1 and CDR2 are SNHLY and FYNNEI. This CDR3 is built from 15 residues. CDR3 DNA sequence: TGTGCCAGCAGTCCCCCCGGGACAGGGGCCTACGAGCAGTACTTC. Translated, it gives CASSPPGTGAYEQYF.

The chain is built from TRBV29-1 and TRBJ1-6; D gene uncertain. With 4 bases removed from V and 5 bases from J, the gap between germline ends came to 9 bases. The germline V gene encodes CDR1 SQVTM and CDR2 ANQGSEA. The CDR3 is 13 amino acids. The CDR3 spells CSVAAADNSPLHF. CDR3 in DNA: TGCAGCGTTGCGGCAGCTGATAATTCACCCCTCCACTTT.

This chain connects TRBV15 to TRBJ2-7; D might be TRBD1 (5 bases). Germline loops: CDR1 LNHNV, CDR2 YYDKDF (reference sequence). Trimming shortened V by 3 bases and J by 8 bases, and 14 bases separated the two germline ends. This CDR3 is 13 amino acids long. The CDR3 DNA is TGTGCCACCAGCAGTCACAGCCAGGGTAAGCAGTACTTC. It is translated as CATSSHSQGKQYF. The full variable domain, its missing parts supplied by reference TRBV15 and TRBJ2-7, is DAMVIQNPRYQVTQFGKPVTLSCSQTLNHNVMYWYQQKSSQAPKLLFHYYDKDFNNEADTPDNFQSRRPNTSFCFLDIRSPGLGDTAMYLCATSSHSQGKQYFGPGTRLTVT.

This clone was counted a few times. This chain connects TRBV6-6 to TRBJ2-5; no reliable D call. The CDR3 length is 11 residues. The germline V gene encodes CDR1 MNHNY and CDR2 SVGAGI (reference sequence). V was trimmed by 7 bases and J by 2 bases, leaving 5 bases between them. The CDR3 bases are TGTGCCAGCACATATCAAGAGACCCAGTACTTC. As protein: CASTYQETQYF.

This clone was found a few times. This chain links TRBV5-1 with TRBJ2-7; TRBD2 matches at 10 bases. V lost 1 base to trimming and J lost 3 bases; unmatched junction nucleotides: 4. The CDR3 sequence is 15 residues long. The germline V gene has CDR1 SGHRS and CDR2 YFSETQ. The DNA of the CDR3 is TGCGCCAGCAGCTTGAGCCTAGCGGGGGACTACGAGCAGTACTTC. It specifies CASSLSLAGDYEQYF.

The rearrangement uses TRBV5-4 and TRBJ1-6; D remains unclear. This CDR3 has 14 residues. V was trimmed by 0 bases and J by 7 bases, leaving 8 bases between them. Germline V lookup: CDR1 SGHNT, CDR2 YYREEE (reference sequence). Here the CDR3 reads CASSLDEGNSPLHF. The CDR3 region has the DNA TGTGCCAGCAGCTTGGATGAGGGAAATTCACCCCTCCACTTT.

The V call is TRBV7-9, the J call TRBJ1-6; the match to TRBD1 covers 8 bases. The germline V gene encodes CDR1 SEHNR and CDR2 FQNEAQ (reference sequence). The CDR3 runs to 14 residues. V was pared by 3 bases and J by 9 bases, with 4 bases of the junction left unmatched. CDR3 nucleotide sequence: TGTGCCAGCAGCTTCCGGGACAGGACTTCACCCCTCCACTTT. This codes for CASSFRDRTSPLHF.

The gene calls are TRBV5-1 and TRBJ2-3; 11 bases fit TRBD2. This CDR3 spans 16 amino acids. Trimming removed 6 bases from V and 5 bases from J; junction bases left unmatched: 11. Germline-derived CDR1 and CDR2 are SGHRS and YFSETQ. The CDR3 spells CASNGLSGGARDTQYF. CDR3 nucleotide sequence: TGCGCCAGCAACGGTCTTAGCGGGGGGGCCAGAGATACGCAGTATTTT.

This clone showed up just a few times. The CDR3 DNA is TGTGCCAGCAGTGAAGAAGTCGCCGGGGGGGTAAGCTACAATGAGCAGTTCTTC. Protein product: CASSEEVAGGVSYNEQFF. The rearrangement joins TRBV2 to TRBJ2-1; 8 bases align to TRBD2. Germline V CDR1 and CDR2: SNHLY, FYNNEI. This CDR3 has 18 residues. V shed 1 base, J shed 3 bases, and the junction held 11 bases outside the gene matches.